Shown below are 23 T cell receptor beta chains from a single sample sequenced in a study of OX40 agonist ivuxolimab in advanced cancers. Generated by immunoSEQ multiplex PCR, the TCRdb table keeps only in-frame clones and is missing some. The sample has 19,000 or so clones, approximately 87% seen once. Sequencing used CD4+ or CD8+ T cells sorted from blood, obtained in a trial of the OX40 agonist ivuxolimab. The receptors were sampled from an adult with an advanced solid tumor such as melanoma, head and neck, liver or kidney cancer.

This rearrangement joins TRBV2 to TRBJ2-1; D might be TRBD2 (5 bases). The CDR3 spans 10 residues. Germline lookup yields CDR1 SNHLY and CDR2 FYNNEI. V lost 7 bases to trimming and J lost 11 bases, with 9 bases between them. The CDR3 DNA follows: TGTGCCAGCAACCGGGAAAAGCAGTTCTTC. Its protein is CASNREKQFF. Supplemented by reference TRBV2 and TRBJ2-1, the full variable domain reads EPEVTQTPSHQVTQMGQEVILRCVPISNHLYFYWYRQILGQKVEFLVSFYNNEISEKSEIFDDQFSVERPDGSNFTLKIRSTKLEDSAMYFCASNREKQFFGPGTRLTVL.

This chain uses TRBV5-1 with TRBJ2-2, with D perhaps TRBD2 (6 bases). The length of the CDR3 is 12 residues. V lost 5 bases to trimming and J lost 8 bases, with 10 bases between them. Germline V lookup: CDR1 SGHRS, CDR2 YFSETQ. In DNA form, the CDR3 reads TGCGCCAGCAGTTGGGACTTTGGGGAGCTGTTTTTT. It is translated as CASSWDFGELFF.

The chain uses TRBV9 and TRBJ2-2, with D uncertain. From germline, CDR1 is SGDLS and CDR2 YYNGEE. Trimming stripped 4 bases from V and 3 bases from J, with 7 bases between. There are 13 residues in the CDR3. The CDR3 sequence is CASSPTDTGELFF. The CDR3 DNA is TGTGCCAGCAGCCCTACGGACACCGGGGAGCTGTTTTTT.

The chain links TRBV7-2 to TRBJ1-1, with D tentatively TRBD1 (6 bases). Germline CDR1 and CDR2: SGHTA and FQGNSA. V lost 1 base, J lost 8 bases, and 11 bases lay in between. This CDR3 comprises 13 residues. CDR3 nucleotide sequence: TGTGCCAGCAGCTTAGATATGGGGGCAGAAGCTTTCTTT. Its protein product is CASSLDMGAEAFF.

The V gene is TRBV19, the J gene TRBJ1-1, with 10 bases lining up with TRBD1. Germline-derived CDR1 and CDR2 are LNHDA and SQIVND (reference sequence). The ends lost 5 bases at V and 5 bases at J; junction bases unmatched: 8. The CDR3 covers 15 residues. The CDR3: CASSLLGQGITEAFF. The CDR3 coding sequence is TGTGCCAGTAGTCTCCTGGGACAGGGGATTACTGAAGCTTTCTTT.

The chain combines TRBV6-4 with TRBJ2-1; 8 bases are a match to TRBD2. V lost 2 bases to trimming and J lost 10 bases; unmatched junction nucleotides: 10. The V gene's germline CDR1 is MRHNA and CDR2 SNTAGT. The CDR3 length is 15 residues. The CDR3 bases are TGTGCCAGCAGTGACGGTAGCGGGGTCCTTACGGAGCAGTTCTTC. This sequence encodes CASSDGSGVLTEQFF.

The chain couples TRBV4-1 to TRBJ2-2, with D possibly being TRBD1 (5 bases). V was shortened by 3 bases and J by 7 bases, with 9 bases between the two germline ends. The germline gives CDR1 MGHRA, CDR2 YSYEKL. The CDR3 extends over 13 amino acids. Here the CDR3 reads CASSHQGLGELFF. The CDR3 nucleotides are TGCGCCAGCAGCCACCAGGGTCTCGGGGAGCTGTTTTTT.

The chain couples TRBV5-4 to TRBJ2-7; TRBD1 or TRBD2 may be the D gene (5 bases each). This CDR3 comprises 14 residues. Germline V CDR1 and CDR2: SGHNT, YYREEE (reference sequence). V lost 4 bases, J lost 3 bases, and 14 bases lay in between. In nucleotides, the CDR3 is TGTGCCAGCAGCATCGGGACGGCGAACTACGAGCAGTACTTC. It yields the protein CASSIGTANYEQYF.

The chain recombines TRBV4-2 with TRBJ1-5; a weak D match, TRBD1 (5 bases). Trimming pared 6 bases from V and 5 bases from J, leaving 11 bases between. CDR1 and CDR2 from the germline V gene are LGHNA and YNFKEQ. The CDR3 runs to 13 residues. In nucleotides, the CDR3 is TGTGCCAGCAGGGGAGGGGCAGATCAGCCCCAGCATTTT. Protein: CASRGGADQPQHF.

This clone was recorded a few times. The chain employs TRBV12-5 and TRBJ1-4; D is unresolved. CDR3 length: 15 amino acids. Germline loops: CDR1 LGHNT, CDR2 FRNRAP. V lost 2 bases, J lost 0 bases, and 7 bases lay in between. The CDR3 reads CASGLWSATNEKLFF. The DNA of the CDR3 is TGTGCTAGTGGTTTGTGGTCAGCAACTAATGAAAAACTGTTTTTT.

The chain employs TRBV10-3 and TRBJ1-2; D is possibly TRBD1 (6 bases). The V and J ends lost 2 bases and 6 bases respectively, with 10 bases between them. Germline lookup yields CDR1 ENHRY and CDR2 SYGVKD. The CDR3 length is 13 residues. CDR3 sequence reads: CAISEARTDGYTF. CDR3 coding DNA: TGTGCCATCAGTGAGGCCCGGACAGATGGCTACACCTTC.

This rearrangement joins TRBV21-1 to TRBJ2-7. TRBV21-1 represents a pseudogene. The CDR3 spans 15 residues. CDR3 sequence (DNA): TGTGCCAGCAGCAAGCGCACAGAAAGGGATTACGAGCAGTACTTC. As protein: CASSKRTERDYEQYF.

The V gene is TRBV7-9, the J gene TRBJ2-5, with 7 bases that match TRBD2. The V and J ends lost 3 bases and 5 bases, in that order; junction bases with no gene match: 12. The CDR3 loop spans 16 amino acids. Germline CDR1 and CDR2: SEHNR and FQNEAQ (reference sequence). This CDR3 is CASSLLPLAVGETQYF. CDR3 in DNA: TGTGCCAGCAGCTTGCTACCTCTAGCGGTTGGGGAGACCCAGTACTTC.

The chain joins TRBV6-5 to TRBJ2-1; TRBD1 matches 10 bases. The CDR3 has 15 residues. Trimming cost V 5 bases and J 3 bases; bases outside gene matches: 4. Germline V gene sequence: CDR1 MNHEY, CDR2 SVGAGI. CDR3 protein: CASSPGQGGYNEQFF. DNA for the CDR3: TGTGCCAGCAGTCCCGGACAGGGGGGCTACAATGAGCAGTTCTTC.

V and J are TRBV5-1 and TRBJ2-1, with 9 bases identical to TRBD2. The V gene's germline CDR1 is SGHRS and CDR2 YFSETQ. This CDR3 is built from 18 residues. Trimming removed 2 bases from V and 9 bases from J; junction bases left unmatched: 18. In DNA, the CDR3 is TGCGCCAGCAGCTTTTTAACTAGTGGAGCGGGGGGTAGTGGTGAGCAGTTCTTC. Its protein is CASSFLTSGAGGSGEQFF.

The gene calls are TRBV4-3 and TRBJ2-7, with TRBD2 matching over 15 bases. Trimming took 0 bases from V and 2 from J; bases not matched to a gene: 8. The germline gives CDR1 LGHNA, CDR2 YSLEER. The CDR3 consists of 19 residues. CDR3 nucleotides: TGCGCCAGCAGCCAAGAACTTGGGACTAGCGGGAGGCCAACCTACGAGCAGTACTTC. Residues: CASSQELGTSGRPTYEQYF.

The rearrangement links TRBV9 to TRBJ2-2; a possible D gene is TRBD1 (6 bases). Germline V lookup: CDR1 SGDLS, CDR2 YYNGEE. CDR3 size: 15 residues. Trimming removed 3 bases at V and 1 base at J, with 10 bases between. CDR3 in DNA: TGTGCCAGCAGCGCAGGACAGCTGAACACCGGGGAGCTGTTTTTT. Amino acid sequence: CASSAGQLNTGELFF.

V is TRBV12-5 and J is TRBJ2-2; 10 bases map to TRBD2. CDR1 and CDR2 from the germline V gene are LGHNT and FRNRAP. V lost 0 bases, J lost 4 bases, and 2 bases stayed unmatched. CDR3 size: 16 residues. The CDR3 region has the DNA TGTGCTAGTGGTTTGGTTAGCGGGAGGAGCACCGGGGAGCTGTTTTTT. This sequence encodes CASGLVSGRSTGELFF.

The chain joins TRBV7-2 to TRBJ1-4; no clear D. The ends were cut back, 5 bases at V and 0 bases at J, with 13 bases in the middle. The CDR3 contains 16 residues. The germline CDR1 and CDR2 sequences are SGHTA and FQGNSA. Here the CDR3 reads CASSPRRSATNEKLFF. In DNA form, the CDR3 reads TGTGCCAGCAGCCCGAGACGCTCTGCAACTAATGAAAAACTGTTTTTT.

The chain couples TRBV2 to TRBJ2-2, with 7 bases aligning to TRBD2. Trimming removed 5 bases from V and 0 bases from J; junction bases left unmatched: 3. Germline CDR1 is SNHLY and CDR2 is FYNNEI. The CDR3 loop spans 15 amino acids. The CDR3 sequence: CASSWEGPNTGELFF. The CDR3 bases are TGTGCCAGCAGTTGGGAGGGGCCGAACACCGGGGAGCTGTTTTTT.

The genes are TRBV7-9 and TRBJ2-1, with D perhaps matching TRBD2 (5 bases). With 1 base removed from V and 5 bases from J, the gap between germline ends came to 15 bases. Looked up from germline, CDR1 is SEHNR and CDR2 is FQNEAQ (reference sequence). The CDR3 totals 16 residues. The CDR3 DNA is TGTGCCAGCAGCTTAGTTGGCGGGCCCCCTAACAATGAGCAGTTCTTC. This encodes CASSLVGGPPNNEQFF.

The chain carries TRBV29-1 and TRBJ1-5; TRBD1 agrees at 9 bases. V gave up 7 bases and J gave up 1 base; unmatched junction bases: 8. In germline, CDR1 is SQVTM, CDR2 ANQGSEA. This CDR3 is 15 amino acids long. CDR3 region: CSAGWGTGSNQPQHF. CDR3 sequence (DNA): TGCAGCGCAGGATGGGGGACAGGGAGCAATCAGCCCCAGCATTTT.

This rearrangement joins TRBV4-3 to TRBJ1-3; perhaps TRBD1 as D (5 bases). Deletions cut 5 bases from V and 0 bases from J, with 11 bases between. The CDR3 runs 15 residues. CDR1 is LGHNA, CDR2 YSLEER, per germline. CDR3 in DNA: TGCGCCAGCAGCATCGACAGCAGCTCTGGAAACACCATATATTTT. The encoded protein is CASSIDSSSGNTIYF.